The text below deals with one T cell receptor (beta chain). As yet, its antigen is unknown. With 7 bases removed from V and 6 bases from J, the gap between germline ends came to 19 bases. The CDR3 loop spans 15 amino acids. The germline V gene encodes CDR1 MNHEY and CDR2 SVGAGI. Measured with immunoSEQ multiplex PCR; TCRdb has only the in-frame clones, and not every one. The sample consists of 150,000 to 180,000 clones, about 87% of them appearing once. The data were taken from a study of T cell responses to AZD1222 COVID-19 vaccine. Turning to the study itself: Second-dose intervals near 4 or 12 weeks were combined.

Study-wide results and caveats: Donors were largely white British and mainly female; clonal diversity was possibly underestimated.

The sequence was collected from an adult in good health. Sample: peripheral blood, taken on day 0 of AZD1222 vaccination. The chain has TRBV6-5 and TRBJ2-4; D is possibly TRBD1 (6 bases). CDR3 sequence: CASTTITGSGNIQYF. The CDR3 DNA sequence: TGTGCCAGCACGACGATTACAGGGTCAGGAAACATTCAGTACTTC.